Each of the 18 T cell receptor beta chains below was sequenced from the same sample in a study of cytotoxic CD8 clonotypes in ibrutinib-treated CLL. The data were produced by immunoSEQ multiplex PCR, yet TCRdb's version contains in-frame clones alone and is incomplete. The sample has approximately 130,000 clones; around four fifths are singletons. Source: PBMCs, taken after 24 months of ibrutinib treatment. These receptors originate from a human donor with chronic lymphocytic leukemia.

This chain links TRBV2 with TRBJ1-4; D unclear. Germline loops: CDR1 SNHLY, CDR2 FYNNEI. The CDR3 length is 12 residues. Trimming left V 7 bases short and J 5 bases short, with 8 bases between. The chain's CDR3 is CASMLRNEKLFF. The CDR3 coding sequence is TGTGCCAGCATGTTGAGAAATGAAAAACTGTTTTTT. The full variable domain, rest sourced from reference TRBV2 and TRBJ1-4, is EPEVTQTPSHQVTQMGQEVILRCVPISNHLYFYWYRQILGQKVEFLVSFYNNEISEKSEIFDDQFSVERPDGSNFTLKIRSTKLEDSAMYFCASMLRNEKLFFGSGTQLSVL.

The V and J genes are TRBV11-3 and TRBJ2-5; 7 nucleotides match TRBD2. CDR1 SGHNT and CDR2 YENEEA come from the germline V gene. The trim removed 4 bases at V and 2 bases at J, leaving 7 bases unmatched. The CDR3 spans 15 residues. The DNA of the CDR3 is TGTGCCAGCAGCTCACGGGGAGGGTTTCAAGAGACCCAGTACTTC. Translating it yields CASSSRGGFQETQYF. Based on the CDR3 plus reference TRBV11-3 and TRBJ2-5, the full variable domain is EAGVVQSPRYKIIEKKQPVAFWCNPISGHNTLYWYLQNLGQGPELLIRYENEEAVDDSQLPKDRFSAERLKGVDSTLKIQPAELGDSAVYLCASSSRGGFQETQYFGPGTRLLVL.

The chain has TRBV25-1 and TRBJ2-2; D might be TRBD1 or TRBD2, each matching 6 bases. Trimming cost V 8 bases and J 1 base, with 20 bases left between them. The length of the CDR3 is 17 residues. Germline V gives CDR1 MGHDK, CDR2 SYGVNS. CDR3 region: CASSERAGVVNTGELFF. Written as DNA, the CDR3 is TGTGCCAGCTCAGAGCGGGCAGGGGTGGTGAACACCGGGGAGCTGTTTTTT.

V usage is TRBV30 and J usage is TRBJ1-6; weak D call: TRBD1 (6 bases). Germline CDR1 is GTSNPN and CDR2 is SVGIG (reference sequence). This CDR3 comprises 14 residues. Trimming took 0 bases from V and 9 from J, leaving 12 bases between them. CDR3 sequence: CAWSVEGGGSPLHF. Here the CDR3 DNA reads TGTGCCTGGAGTGTTGAGGGGGGCGGTTCACCCCTCCACTTT.

This chain joins TRBV7-9 and TRBJ1-1; 7 bases agree with TRBD1. The CDR3 is 14 amino acids. Per germline, CDR1 SEHNR and CDR2 FQNEAQ (reference sequence). V lost 5 bases to trimming and J lost 6 bases; unmatched junction nucleotides: 9. CDR3 nucleotides: TGTGCCAGCAGCCTGGGCAGGGGGGGATCTGAAGCTTTCTTT. As protein: CASSLGRGGSEAFF.

In this sample, this clone turned up a few times. This chain connects TRBV10-1 to TRBJ1-6; no clear D. Trimming took off 3 bases at V and 6 bases at J, with 6 bases between the two ends. The germline V gene encodes CDR1 WNHNN and CDR2 SYGVQD (reference sequence). The CDR3 has 13 amino acids. The CDR3 is CASSDRFNSPLHF. The CDR3 DNA sequence: TGCGCCAGCAGTGACAGATTTAATTCACCCCTCCACTTT.

V is TRBV30 and J is TRBJ2-1; 13 bases fit TRBD2. This CDR3 spans 18 amino acids. The V gene end was trimmed by 0 bases and the J gene end by 3 bases; junction bases not matched to a gene: 8. Germline assignment: CDR1 GTSNPN and CDR2 SVGIG (reference sequence). CDR3 loop: CAWSVDPGLAGNYNEQFF. For the CDR3, the DNA is TGTGCCTGGAGTGTAGACCCGGGACTAGCGGGGAACTACAATGAGCAGTTCTTC.

CDR3 in amino acids: CAIRDGTGANTEAFF. Here the CDR3 DNA reads TGTGCCATCAGGGACGGGACAGGGGCAAACACTGAAGCTTTCTTT. The gene calls are TRBV10-3 and TRBJ1-1, with 10 bases lining up with TRBD1. Germline CDR1 reads ENHRY; CDR2 reads SYGVKD. The CDR3 totals 15 residues. The V and J ends lost 6 bases and 2 bases, in that order; junction bases with no gene match: 6.

The rearrangement links TRBV5-4 to TRBJ2-5, with D possibly being TRBD2 (5 bases). Germline CDR1 SGHNT, CDR2 YYREEE (reference sequence). The CDR3 has 14 residues. The germline V and J ends were trimmed by 4 bases and 2 bases, with 12 bases remaining between them. DNA for the CDR3: TGTGCCAGCAGCGGGTTTGCGGGTCAAGAGACCCAGTACTTC. This gives the protein CASSGFAGQETQYF.

V gene TRBV29-1 combines with J gene TRBJ2-7, with 7 nucleotides matching TRBD1. CDR1 and CDR2 from the germline V gene are SQVTM and ANQGSEA. This CDR3 has 13 amino acids. Trimming at V came to 3 bases and at J to 4 bases, leaving 6 bases not matched to a gene. The CDR3 reads CSVEVAGGYEQYF. The CDR3 DNA is TGCAGCGTTGAGGTGGCAGGGGGATACGAGCAGTACTTC.

The CDR3 DNA reads as TGTGCCAGCTCACCCAACAGGGAATATGGCTACACCTTC. Amino acid sequence: CASSPNREYGYTF. V and J are TRBV18 and TRBJ1-2, with D perhaps matching TRBD1 (6 bases). V lost 3 bases to trimming and J lost 5 bases, with 10 bases between them. The CDR3 has 13 amino acids. Germline lookup yields CDR1 KGHSH and CDR2 LQKENI.

J is TRBJ2-1 and V is TRBV30; 8 bases fit TRBD2. Germline V gene lookup returns CDR1 GTSNPN and CDR2 SVGIG (reference sequence). Trimming cost V 0 bases and J 8 bases; bases outside gene matches: 9. CDR3 length: 15 amino acids. The CDR3 region is CAWSVRAGGGDEQFF. The CDR3 DNA follows: TGTGCCTGGAGTGTACGGGCGGGGGGAGGCGATGAGCAGTTCTTC.

The V and J genes are TRBV5-6 and TRBJ1-1; possibly TRBD1 for D (6 bases). V lost 6 bases, J lost 7 bases, and 19 bases lay in between. The CDR3 loop spans 14 amino acids. Germline CDR1 and CDR2: SGHDT and YYEEEE. This CDR3 reads CASTLGGHPDEAFF. CDR3 DNA: TGTGCCAGCACCCTAGGGGGACACCCGGATGAAGCTTTCTTT.

The rearrangement joins TRBV4-3 to TRBJ2-1; D remains unclear. V was trimmed by 3 bases and J by 5 bases, leaving 8 bases between them. Germline lookup yields CDR1 LGHNA and CDR2 YSLEER. This CDR3 is 13 amino acids long. CDR3 sequence: CASSQSRDNEQFF. DNA for the CDR3: TGCGCCAGCAGCCAGTCGAGAGACAATGAGCAGTTCTTC.

The chain couples TRBV7-6 to TRBJ2-5; TRBD2 matches 11 bases. CDR3 size: 17 residues. Unmatched junction bases numbered 10, after V lost 6 bases and J lost 1 base. Germline assignment: CDR1 SGHVS and CDR2 FNYEAQ. The CDR3 nucleotides read TGTGCCAGCAGTTTGGTAGCGGGGGGGTTTTCCCAAGAGACCCAGTACTTC. Encoded protein: CASSLVAGGFSQETQYF.

The V call is TRBV10-3, the J call TRBJ1-6; TRBD1 aligns across 7 bases. The germline V gene encodes CDR1 ENHRY and CDR2 SYGVKD. Losses at the gene ends were 10 bases for V and 4 bases for J; bases not matched to a gene: 4. CDR3 length equals 13 residues. The CDR3 DNA reads TGTGCCACTAGGGGGCCGTATAATTCACCCCTCCACTTT. Encoded protein: CATRGPYNSPLHF.

V and J are TRBV18 and TRBJ2-2; the D call may be TRBD1 or TRBD2 (6 bases each). Trimming shortened V by 2 bases and J by 5 bases, and 9 bases separated the two germline ends. Germline values: CDR1 KGHSH, CDR2 LQKENI. The CDR3 covers 14 residues. CDR3 residues: CASSPWGATGELFF. The CDR3 nucleotides are TGTGCCAGCTCACCATGGGGGGCTACCGGGGAGCTGTTTTTT.

The chain uses TRBV12-5 and TRBJ1-2; TRBD1 might be the D (5 bases). Germline V lookup: CDR1 LGHNT, CDR2 FRNRAP. The CDR3 consists of 14 residues. The CDR3 DNA is TGTGCCGGGACGACAGAGGGAATGGACTATGGCTACACCTTC. This codes for CAGTTEGMDYGYTF. Full variable domain (rest looked up from reference TRBV12-5 and TRBJ1-2): DARVTQTPRHKVTEMGQEVTMRCQPILGHNTVFWYRQTMMQGLELLAYFRNRAPLDDSGMPKDRFSAEMPDATLATLKIQPSEPRDSAVYFCAGTTEGMDYGYTFGSGTRLTVV.